This T cell receptor (beta chain) is from a study of metastatic and nonmetastatic thyroid tumors. Study-wide context: Malignant and benign thyroid patients had repertoires compared in peripheral blood and tumor or nodule tissue.

This clone is a singleton in its sample. Antigen: not known. Whole-study results and caveats: In both blood and tumor samples, TCR beta diversity was reported significantly higher for malignant than benign nodules.

The CDR3 sequence is 14 residues long. The germline V gene has CDR1 GTSNPN and CDR2 SVGIG (reference sequence). J was trimmed by 0 bases and V by 3 bases; bases with no gene match: 1. As originally analysed: Built for papillary thyroid cancer, a distant-metastasis classifier drew on CDR3 differences across clinicopathological groups. With MiXCR, TCRdb reprocessed the PCR reads. The V and J calls come from TCRdb's annotation, not from the publication. The data show roughly 20,000 clones, with 34% seen just once and approximately 17% held by the top ten. No treatment of any kind had been given to any patient before thyroid surgery.

The rearrangement links TRBV30 to TRBJ2-5; the match to TRBD1 covers 10 bases. The specimen sequenced was tumor tissue. The sequence derives from a female donor with papillary thyroid cancer or a benign thyroid nodule (not recorded which). Some clones in this sample may be carry-over from other donors' samples. DNA for the CDR3: TGTGCCTGGAGGGACAGGGGGAACCAAGAGACCCAGTACTTC. Translation: CAWRDRGNQETQYF.